This T cell receptor beta chain was recovered during a study of shared clonotypes between healthy human individuals. Study observations and caveats: Non-shared clonotypes showed lower generation probabilities than clonotypes common to all four donors. Sharing across several donors was seen in roughly 5% of naive CD4 clonotypes.

Naivety among CD8 cells was defined by CD45RO negativity and positive CCR7 selection, thereby excluding terminally differentiated effector memory CD45RA+ cells. Trimming cost V 2 bases and J 0 bases, with 11 bases left between them. Germline lookup yields CDR1 MNHNS and CDR2 SASEGT. CDR3 length: 16 amino acids. Original processing notes: Junction-only sequences without quality scores came from ImmunoSEQ, so filtering differed. Produced via immunoSEQ multiplex PCR; TCRdb's table is partial and in-frame only. V and J calls and clone size are given by that table; D and trimming were obtained from the DNA. The profile shows under 2,000,000 clones, about 95% of them singletons. In the case of this clone: Antigen: not known.

The rearrangement joins TRBV6-1 to TRBJ1-5; D might be TRBD1 (5 bases). The TCR sequence derives from a man aged 18 to 35 in good health. The sequenced sample consisted of naive CD8+ T cells sorted from blood. CDR3 DNA: TGTGCCAGCAGTGAACCCCGGGACGGTAGCAATCAGCCCCAGCATTTT. This translates into CASSEPRDGSNQPQHF.